Each of the 26 T cell receptor beta chains below was sequenced from the same sample in a study of Ad26.COV2.S vaccination and SARS-CoV-2 variants. Treatment denoted: about 20 received Ad26.COV2.S at low or high dose, single or two shots; several received placebo; per-sample allocation not given. Day 63 following the first vaccine or placebo injection was when the samples were taken. Clones were read by immunoSEQ multiplex PCR, and TCRdb kept only the in-frame ones, dropping some. The sample lists fewer than 400,000 clones, approximately 91% occurring once. This specimen was peripheral blood, taken in a trial of Ad26.COV2.S vaccine versus placebo. These receptors originate from a person between 18 and 60 years old who received the Ad26.COV2.S COVID-19 vaccine or a placebo.

This clone was recorded once. The chain combines TRBV3-1 (or the pseudogene TRBV3-2) with TRBJ2-5; D not certain. V gave up 4 bases and J gave up 2 bases, with 14 bases separating them. The CDR3 totals 15 residues. The germline V gene has CDR1 LGHDT and CDR2 YNNKEL (reference sequence). The CDR3 nucleotides read TGTGCCAGCAGCCGTCCGGGTATTGTACAAGAGACCCAGTACTTC. This sequence encodes CASSRPGIVQETQYF.

This chain links TRBV30 with TRBJ1-1; TRBD1 aligns across 7 bases. The CDR3 spans 13 residues. The germline V gene encodes CDR1 GTSNPN and CDR2 SVGIG (reference sequence). J gave up 13 bases and V 3 bases, and 14 bases lay outside the gene matches. The CDR3 DNA sequence: TGTGCCTGGAGAGACATACAGGGGCCCCGAGTTTTCTTT. Residues: CAWRDIQGPRVFF.

The rearrangement uses TRBV19 and TRBJ2-3; possibly TRBD1 for D (5 bases). This CDR3 spans 16 amino acids. CDR1 is LNHDA, CDR2 SQIVND, per germline (reference sequence). Trimming pared 6 bases from V and 6 bases from J, leaving 22 bases between. The CDR3 loop is CASSQGVGGGMDTQYF. The CDR3 DNA is TGTGCCAGTAGCCAAGGGGTGGGCGGTGGGATGGATACGCAGTATTTT.

The J gene is TRBJ1-1, the V gene TRBV28, with TRBD1 as a possible D gene (6 bases). CDR3 length: 11 amino acids. CDR1 and CDR2 (germline): MDHEN, SYDVKM. Trimming stripped 10 bases from V and 7 bases from J, with 13 bases between. CDR3 DNA sequence: TGTGCCACCACGGGGGCTTTTGAAGCTTTCTTT. This encodes CATTGAFEAFF.

The V call is TRBV4-2, the J call TRBJ2-1; D gene ambiguous. Germline CDR1 reads LGHNA; CDR2 reads YNFKEQ. The germline V and J ends were trimmed by 2 bases and 4 bases, with 12 bases remaining between them. This CDR3 region has 15 residues. DNA of the CDR3: TGTGCCAGCAGCCAATTATGGAACACTTACAATGAGCAGTTCTTC. Its translation is CASSQLWNTYNEQFF.

The count of this clone is one. This chain links TRBV6-5 with TRBJ1-1; the D gene is possibly TRBD1 (6 bases). CDR1 and CDR2 from the germline V gene are MNHEY and SVGAGI. Trimming removed 4 bases from V and 4 bases from J, with 13 bases in between. The CDR3 sequence is 14 residues long. The CDR3 nucleotides are TGTGCCAGCAGTTGGGCAGGGGCGATCACTGAAGCTTTCTTT. It yields the protein CASSWAGAITEAFF.

This sequence joins TRBV19 and TRBJ2-6, with unresolved D. The CDR3 is 16 amino acids. Trimming removed 3 bases at V and 0 bases at J, with 9 bases between. The V gene's germline CDR1 is LNHDA and CDR2 SQIVND (reference sequence). In DNA form, the CDR3 reads TGTGCCAGTAGTATTCACCTTCTCTCTGGGGCCAACGTCCTGACTTTC. Its translation: CASSIHLLSGANVLTF.

V usage is TRBV3-1 (or the pseudogene TRBV3-2) and J usage is TRBJ2-7; 15 nucleotides align to TRBD2. The germline gives CDR1 LGHDT, CDR2 YNNKEL (reference sequence). V lost 4 bases to trimming and J lost 3 bases; unmatched junction nucleotides: 7. The CDR3 spans 17 residues. CDR3 coding DNA: TGTGCCAGCAGCCCGGGACTAGCGGGGGGCAACCTCTACGAGCAGTACTTC. Its protein product is CASSPGLAGGNLYEQYF.

The chain links TRBV4-3 to TRBJ1-3; the D gene is possibly TRBD1 (5 bases). The CDR3 spans 17 residues. V was shortened by 0 bases and J by 2 bases, with 14 bases between the two germline ends. Germline V gene sequence: CDR1 LGHNA, CDR2 YSLEER. The CDR3 reads CASSQDHRQTPGNTIYF. The DNA of the CDR3 is TGCGCCAGCAGCCAAGATCATCGACAGACTCCTGGAAACACCATATATTTT.

This clone has more than one count but fewer than ten. The chain employs TRBV24-1 and TRBJ2-2; D ambiguous. The CDR3 loop spans 14 amino acids. Trimming removed 0 bases from V and 3 bases from J, with 4 bases in between. Germline values: CDR1 KGHDR, CDR2 SFDVKD. In DNA form, the CDR3 reads TGTGCCACCAGTGATTTGGTCCACACCGGGGAGCTGTTTTTT. It is translated as CATSDLVHTGELFF.

The chain is built from TRBV5-6 and TRBJ2-7; unclear D gene. Per germline, CDR1 SGHDT and CDR2 YYEEEE. This CDR3 is built from 15 residues. Trimming left V 2 bases short and J 5 bases short, with 17 bases between. The CDR3 DNA follows: TGTGCCAGCAGCTTTTATATGGGGTTATTGGACGAGCAGTACTTC. As protein: CASSFYMGLLDEQYF.

The rearrangement uses TRBV7-6 and TRBJ2-1; TRBD2 aligns across 11 bases. The germline V gene has CDR1 SGHVS and CDR2 FNYEAQ. V lost 5 bases and J lost 8; bases outside the gene matches: 8. The CDR3 length is 15 residues. CDR3 protein: CASSRNSGGAYEQFF. The CDR3 DNA reads TGTGCCAGCAGCAGAAATAGCGGGGGGGCTTATGAGCAGTTCTTC.

This chain uses TRBV5-1 with TRBJ1-5; unclear D gene. The CDR3 sequence is 14 residues long. The V and J ends lost 1 base and 9 bases respectively, with 14 bases between them. Germline V gene sequence: CDR1 SGHRS, CDR2 YFSETQ. The CDR3 spells CASSLSGGTWPQHF. Here the CDR3 DNA reads TGCGCCAGCAGCTTGTCAGGCGGCACATGGCCCCAGCATTTT. Based on the CDR3 plus reference TRBV5-1 and TRBJ1-5, the full variable domain is KAGVTQTPRYLIKTRGQQVTLSCSPISGHRSVSWYQQTPGQGLQFLFEYFSETQRNKGNFPGRFSGRQFSNSRSEMNVSTLELGDSALYLCASSLSGGTWPQHFGDGTRLSIL.

The rearrangement joins TRBV6-5 to TRBJ1-6; TRBD1 might be the D (5 bases). The CDR3 spans 12 residues. Trimming took 5 bases from V and 11 from J, leaving 10 bases between them. Germline assignment: CDR1 MNHEY and CDR2 SVGAGI. As DNA, the CDR3 is TGTGCCAGCAGTACGGGGGACGCACCCCTCCACTTT. This encodes CASSTGDAPLHF.

About this clone itself: Sequence at one end of the junction differs from germline and may be a read error. V usage is TRBV6-1 and J usage is TRBJ2-5; 14 bases align to TRBD2. Germline V CDR1 and CDR2: MNHNS, SASEGT. CDR3 length equals 17 residues. The CDR3 sequence: CASREGLAGGIQETQYF. The CDR3 nucleotides are TGTGCCAGCAGGGAAGGACTAGCGGGGGGAATTCAAGAGACCCAGTACTTC.

The chain links TRBV11-2 to TRBJ1-4, with TRBD1 identical over 8 bases. Germline CDR1 is SGHAT and CDR2 is FQNNGV. J was trimmed by 6 bases and V by 3 bases; bases with no gene match: 6. The CDR3 contains 15 residues. Here the CDR3 reads CASSLMGQVDEKLFF. As DNA, the CDR3 is TGTGCCAGCAGCTTGATGGGACAGGTGGATGAAAAACTGTTTTTT.

This sequence joins TRBV10-1 and TRBJ2-3; tentatively, D is TRBD2 (5 bases). V lost 3 bases and J lost 2, with 9 bases in between. This CDR3 spans 14 amino acids. Germline CDR1 and CDR2: WNHNN and SYGVQD (reference sequence). In nucleotides, the CDR3 is TGCGCCAGCAGTGAACCCGGGGACACAGATACGCAGTATTTT. Encoded protein: CASSEPGDTDTQYF.

The count of this clone is one. The chain couples TRBV24-1 to TRBJ1-1; possibly TRBD1 for D (6 bases). The CDR3 extends over 14 amino acids. From germline, CDR1 is KGHDR and CDR2 SFDVKD. V was clipped by 3 bases and J by 1 base, with 8 bases between them. In DNA, the CDR3 is TGTGCCACCAGTGATGGGGGACAGAACACTGAAGCTTTCTTT. It specifies CATSDGGQNTEAFF.

The chain links TRBV7-2 to TRBJ2-1, with 9 bases lining up with TRBD1. The CDR3 has 15 residues. Trimming removed 7 bases from V and 9 bases from J; junction bases left unmatched: 13. Per germline, CDR1 SGHTA and CDR2 FQGNSA. In DNA form, the CDR3 reads TGTGCCAGCAACCAACCGGGACAGGGTATCGGTGAGCAGTTCTTC. Translation: CASNQPGQGIGEQFF.

This clone occurred once. V and J are TRBV5-4 and TRBJ1-1, with 7 nucleotides matching TRBD1. This CDR3 region has 13 residues. V lost 6 bases, J lost 3 bases, and 5 bases stayed unmatched. CDR1 and CDR2 from the germline V gene are SGHNT and YYREEE (reference sequence). In DNA, the CDR3 is TGTGCCAGCAAACGGACAGGAGACACTGAAGCTTTCTTT. This sequence encodes CASKRTGDTEAFF.

The chain carries TRBV24-1 and TRBJ2-7; TRBD2 might be the D (5 bases). The V and J ends lost 5 bases and 2 bases respectively, with 9 bases between them. Germline-derived CDR1 and CDR2 are KGHDR and SFDVKD. The CDR3 has 13 residues. CDR3 loop: CATSGHGAYEQYF. The CDR3 bases are TGTGCCACCAGTGGACACGGGGCCTACGAGCAGTACTTC.

Written as DNA, the CDR3 is TGTGCCAGCAGCCAAGGTACGTCTAACACTGAAGCTTTCTTT. This encodes CASSQGTSNTEAFF. J is TRBJ1-1 and V is TRBV14; D ambiguous. The V end lost 1 base, the J end lost 2 bases, and 8 bases lay between the germline ends. The CDR3 spans 14 residues. CDR1 SGHDN and CDR2 FVKESK come from the germline V gene.

The chain recombines TRBV4-3 with TRBJ1-3; D unresolved. Trimming pared 1 base from V and 0 bases from J, leaving 7 bases between. The V gene's germline CDR1 is LGHNA and CDR2 YSLEER. This CDR3 contains 15 residues. The CDR3 region has the DNA TGCGCCAGCAGCCAAGGGTCGAGCTCTGGAAACACCATATATTTT. Its protein product is CASSQGSSSGNTIYF.

The chain joins TRBV5-1 to TRBJ2-3; D ambiguous. Germline CDR1 is SGHRS and CDR2 is YFSETQ. The CDR3 consists of 18 residues. The V end lost 2 bases, the J end lost 1 base, and 20 bases lay between the germline ends. The CDR3 sequence is CASSLGLVGLYRTDTQYF. The CDR3 DNA reads TGCGCCAGCAGCTTAGGGTTGGTGGGCTTGTATCGCACAGATACGCAGTATTTT.

The chain is built from TRBV6-6 and TRBJ1-1; TRBD1 might be the D (6 bases). Germline CDR1 reads MNHNY; CDR2 reads SVGAGI (reference sequence). This CDR3 comprises 15 residues. V was pared by 5 bases and J by 6 bases, with 19 bases between. CDR3 sequence reads: CASSLQLRGASEAFF. CDR3 sequence (DNA): TGTGCCAGCAGTCTCCAGCTCAGGGGTGCTTCTGAAGCTTTCTTT.

The chain couples TRBV14 to TRBJ2-3; 11 bases fit TRBD2. Germline trimming cut 2 bases from V and 3 bases from J; bases unmatched to any gene: 1. Germline V gene data show CDR1 as SGHDN and CDR2 as FVKESK. This CDR3 is 15 amino acids long. CDR3 nucleotide sequence: TGTGCCAGCAGCCAAAGACTAGCGGGGACAGATACGCAGTATTTT. This codes for CASSQRLAGTDTQYF.